This T cell receptor beta chain comes out of a study of blood T cell repertoires in COVID-19. Background on the study: Both acute and convalescent COVID-19 samples were obtained from the United States, Italy and Spain. Sample material is recorded as cDNA or gDNA derived from T cells, B-cell-depleted T cells, or PBMCs.

This clone was seen just once. Original analysis: It was from reference gene primer amplification that nucleated cell counts were estimated. TCRdb's copy holds only in-frame clones and misses some; the assay was immunoSEQ multiplex PCR. V and J calls and clone size are as listed in that table; D and trimming were resolved from the DNA. Found here are about 88,000 clones, 75% to 90% of them singletons; the top ten hold approximately 10%. The TCR sequence derives from an elderly man with acute or convalescent COVID-19. Material: peripheral blood.

CDR3 region: CASSPPGGGGYTF. The CDR3 DNA reads TGTGCCAGCAGTCCCCCGGGAGGGGGAGGCTACACCTTC. V and J are TRBV12-3 or TRBV12-4 and TRBJ1-2, with a possible D match to TRBD1 (6 bases). CDR3 length: 13 amino acids. Trimming shortened V by 5 bases and J by 8 bases, and 15 bases separated the two germline ends.